Listed below are T cell receptor beta chains from one sample, sequenced in a study of cytomegalovirus exposure and HLA in healthy donors. The repertoire was sequenced with immunoSEQ multiplex PCR; TCRdb's copy has only in-frame clones and lacks some. This table has 150,000 to 200,000 clones, 75% to 90% appearing once. The sample was PBMCs. The receptors were sampled from a middle-aged man in good health and CMV-seropositive. CDR3s include the opening cysteine and the closing phenylalanine or tryptophan. Fields, in order: D gene, V gene, clone size, J gene, CDR3 protein, CDR3 DNA. D genes are given only for firm matches. A clone size is listed for some rows: how often the clone was seen (once, few, many), or a class if it is expanded.

-	TRBV19	-	TRBJ2-3	CASSIRARWVPDTQYF	TGTGCCAGTAGTATCCGTGCTAGATGGGTCCCAGATACGCAGTATTTT
-	TRBV9	-	TRBJ1-4	CASSTQTSASEKLFF	TGTGCCAGCAGTACCCAGACCTCGGCTAGTGAAAAACTGTTTTTT
TRBD1	TRBV7-3	-	TRBJ1-1	CASSGTVNTEAFF	TGTGCCAGCTCTGGGACAGTGAACACTGAAGCTTTCTTT
TRBD1	TRBV27	-	TRBJ2-2	CASRGQGALTSELFF	TGTGCCAGCCGGGGGCAGGGGGCCCTCACCTCGGAGCTGTTTTTT
-	TRBV28	few	TRBJ1-1	CASTLVGGEAFF	TGTGCCAGCACTCTTGTAGGGGGTGAAGCTTTCTTT
-	TRBV28	-	TRBJ2-7	CASSRQVSEQYF	TGTGCCAGCAGCAGACAGGTTAGCGAGCAGTACTTC
TRBD1	TRBV29-1	-	TRBJ1-5	CSVGRDRGTSNQPQHF	TGCAGCGTTGGAAGGGACAGGGGGACTAGCAATCAGCCCCAGCATTTT
TRBD2	TRBV15	-	TRBJ2-5	CATSRGGGRETQYF	TGTGCCACCAGCAGGGGCGGGGGGCGCGAGACCCAGTACTTC
TRBD1	TRBV19	-	TRBJ2-1	CASGPRTGGYEQFF	TGTGCCAGTGGACCGCGGACAGGGGGTTATGAGCAGTTCTTC
TRBD1	TRBV7-9	few	TRBJ1-1	CASSAGPDRLEAFF	TGTGCCAGCAGCGCCGGCCCGGACAGGCTAGAGGCTTTCTTT
TRBD1	TRBV5-1	-	TRBJ1-4	CASSSYTGAIAEKLFF	TGCGCCAGCAGCTCTTATACAGGGGCTATAGCGGAAAAACTGTTTTTT
TRBD2	TRBV28	-	TRBJ2-7	CASSLRIGVTSGRIYEQYF	TGTGCCAGCAGTTTAAGGATTGGGGTGACTAGCGGGAGGATATACGAGCAGTACTTC
-	TRBV28	-	TRBJ2-3	CASSLLGGGGTDTQYF	TGTGCCAGCAGTCTATTAGGCGGAGGTGGCACAGATACGCAGTATTTT
TRBD2	TRBV9	-	TRBJ2-5	CASSFRLAGSQETQYF	TGTGCCAGCAGCTTTAGACTAGCGGGAAGCCAAGAGACCCAGTACTTC
-	TRBV10-3	-	TRBJ1-1	CAISEAGFTEAFF	TGTGCCATCAGTGAGGCAGGATTCACTGAAGCTTTCTTT
TRBD2	TRBV29-1	-	TRBJ2-3	CSVVGLAGTDTQYF	TGCAGCGTTGTTGGGCTAGCGGGCACAGATACGCAGTATTTT
-	TRBV5-6	-	TRBJ2-2	CASSFRTEANTGELFF	TGTGCCAGCAGCTTTCGGACGGAGGCGAACACCGGGGAGCTGTTTTTT
TRBD2	TRBV13	-	TRBJ2-1	CASSISGRGIEQFF	TGTGCCAGCAGCATTAGCGGGAGGGGTATTGAGCAGTTCTTC
TRBD1	TRBV28	-	TRBJ2-7	CASSSNRGWGF	TGTGCCAGCAGCAGTAACAGGGGATGGGGTTTC
TRBD1	TRBV4-1	-	TRBJ1-3	CASSLNRGAGNTIYF	TGCGCCAGCAGCCTCAACAGGGGGGCTGGAAACACCATATATTTT
TRBD1	TRBV7-2	-	TRBJ2-1	CASSPSGQTPQKQFF	TGTGCCAGCAGCCCCTCGGGACAGACCCCCCAGAAGCAGTTCTTC
TRBD1	TRBV30	-	TRBJ1-3	CAWNRGFGNTIYF	TGTGCCTGGAACAGGGGGTTTGGAAACACCATATATTTT
-	TRBV2	-	TRBJ2-7	CASSEERLESYEQYF	TGTGCCAGCAGTGAAGAGCGACTAGAGAGCTACGAGCAGTACTTC
-	TRBV7-9	-	TRBJ2-6	CSSSTPRSGANVLTF	TGTTCCAGCAGCACTCCGCGCTCTGGGGCCAACGTCCTGACTTTC
TRBD2	TRBV19	few	TRBJ2-1	CASSWTSGVNEQFF	TGTGCCAGTAGTTGGACTAGCGGGGTTAATGAGCAGTTCTTC
TRBD1	TRBV19	few	TRBJ1-2	CASRQGGYGYTF	TGTGCCAGTCGACAGGGAGGATATGGCTACACCTTC
TRBD2	TRBV15	few	TRBJ2-1	CATSREKRGVQFF	TGTGCCACCAGCAGAGAGAAGCGGGGGGTTCAGTTCTTC
-	TRBV27	once	TRBJ2-6	CASSPSGANVLTF	TGTGCCAGCAGTCCTTCTGGGGCCAACGTCCTGACTTTC
-	TRBV6-1	-	TRBJ2-7	CASSLRDGRHEQYF	TGTGCCAGCAGCCTGCGGGACGGGAGACACGAGCAGTACTTC
-	TRBV5-6	-	TRBJ1-1	CASSLAGALNTEAFF	TGTGCCAGCAGCTTGGCAGGGGCGTTGAACACTGAAGCTTTCTTT
-	TRBV30	-	TRBJ2-1	CAWSFGGRSYNEQFF	TGTGCCTGGAGCTTTGGGGGCCGGTCCTACAATGAGCAGTTCTTC